The sequence of this T cell receptor (beta chain) was determined in a study of post-analysis software for immune sequencing data. Looking at the study overall: Several disease courses (relapsing-remitting, secondary progressive and progressive-relapsing) of multiple sclerosis were included. Notes on the study in general: Significantly lower normalized Chao1 diversity was seen in multiple sclerosis patients than in controls. Controls showed lower frequencies than patients for roughly 5 TRBV segments, and TRBV5-6, TRBV5-1 and TRBV20-1 were among these. The F measure placed samples prepared in the same batch into strongly shared clusters.

This clonotype was seen more than once but under ten times. The antigen remains unidentified. TCR beta libraries were prepared from cDNA with unique molecular identifiers. Once roughly 1 to 11 million T cells were used, about 490,000 cDNA molecules resulted. MiXCR was run by TCRdb on the PCR reads, yielding one entry per CDR3 protein. The table has fewer than 700,000 distinct CDR3 sequences, roughly two fifths seen once. Germline V CDR1 and CDR2: LGHDT, YNNKEL (reference sequence). V was trimmed by 0 bases and J by 13 bases, leaving 13 bases between them. The CDR3 loop spans 13 amino acids. V gene TRBV3-1 combines with J gene TRBJ2-1, with D possibly being TRBD2 (7 bases). Sequencing was done on a sample of blood. The clonotype was recovered from a girl aged 10 to 17 with multiple sclerosis. Here the CDR3 reads CASSQEFRGAQFF. CDR3 coding DNA: TGTGCCAGCAGCCAAGAGTTTCGGGGGGCACAGTTCTTC.